The entry that follows covers one TCR beta chain sequence. This sample is drawn from a study of blood T cell repertoires in COVID-19. Overall study context: The samples span acute and convalescent COVID-19 from the United States, Italy and Spain. PBMCs, B-cell-depleted T cells, or T cells were the source of the cDNA or gDNA that made up the material.

How the authors handled the data: The assay estimated nucleated cells by amplifying reference gene primers. Profiled with immunoSEQ multiplex PCR; TCRdb holds only in-frame clones, not every one. V and J calls and clone size are those listed in that table; D and trimming were worked out from the DNA. The sample shows some 70,000 clones, approximately 88% of them seen only once. Sequencing used peripheral blood. This sequence originates from a woman in her seventies with acute or convalescent COVID-19.

The CDR3 nucleotides read TGCAGTGCTATGAGAGTCGGTACGCAGTATTTT. Translation: CSAMRVGTQYF. J is TRBJ2-3 and V is TRBV20-1, with unresolved D. Germline CDR1 DFQATT, CDR2 SNEGSKA (reference sequence). The ends were cut back, 4 bases at V and 8 bases at J, with 10 bases in the middle. There are 11 residues in the CDR3.